A selection of T cell receptor beta chains follows, all from one sample in a study of T cells expressing NK-cell markers. TCRdb re-called the 5' RACE reads and shows each CDR3 protein once, DNA omitted. In all, the sample yields some 340,000 distinct CDR3 sequences. Sequenced: blood T cells: a sorted CD56 or NKG2C T cell subset, CD4+ or CD8+ T cells, or bulk PBMC T cells (not recorded which). These receptors were obtained from a man between 18 and 69 years old in good health. CDR3s include the opening cysteine and the closing phenylalanine or tryptophan.

v_gene	j_gene	CDR3aa
TRBV28	TRBJ2-3	CASSSLPGLVGDTQYF
TRBV5-5	TRBJ2-7	CASSFHHEQYF
TRBV19	TRBJ2-7	CASRRQGTTYEQYF
TRBV6-5	TRBJ1-6	CASSSIRGTLHF
TRBV3-1	TRBJ1-3	CASSSQFSGNTIYF
TRBV12-3/TRBV12-4	TRBJ2-3	CASSFTSGGAGFRGTDTQYF
TRBV12-3/TRBV12-4	TRBJ1-5	CASSRGQTIQPQHF
TRBV5-1	TRBJ2-7	CASSPGGAGSYEQYF
TRBV3-1	TRBJ2-1	CASSETSGGAINEQFF
TRBV13	TRBJ1-1	CASSSTDRGDTEAFF
TRBV20-1	TRBJ2-6	CSAILYSGANVLTF
TRBV7-8	TRBJ1-3	CASSLRGSRAGGNTIYF
TRBV18	TRBJ2-1	CASSPALAQGSSYNEQFF
TRBV2	TRBJ1-2	CASSVRGGSGGYTF
TRBV9	TRBJ2-1	CASSVDGLYNEQFF
TRBV9	TRBJ1-5	CASSRGTGGWPQHF
TRBV20-1	TRBJ2-5	CSAPDSPKTQYF
TRBV28	TRBJ2-5	CASSFIGVRSGRETQYF
TRBV20-1	TRBJ1-6	CSARGQGGLNSPLHF
TRBV3-1	TRBJ2-3	CASSPELAGLTDTQYF
TRBV25-1	TRBJ1-4	CASSPQGRLEKLFF
TRBV20-1	TRBJ2-7	CSARDEGQGAYEQYF
TRBV6-5	TRBJ1-4	CASSYVGNEKLFF
TRBV12-3/TRBV12-4	TRBJ1-6	CASSSLQSPLHF
TRBV6-6	TRBJ1-1	CASMDRVDTEAFF